The 13 T cell receptor beta chains below come from one sample, sequenced in a study of T cell responses to AZD1222 COVID-19 vaccine. Sequenced by immunoSEQ multiplex PCR; TCRdb stores in-frame clones only, minus some. The profile shows 95,000 to 100,000 clones, around 87% of them singletons. This material consisted of peripheral blood, taken 28 days after the second AZD1222 dose. All receptors come from an adult who received the AZD1222 COVID-19 vaccine.

The V call is TRBV10-2, the J call TRBJ1-4; D not certain. V lost 3 bases and J 4 bases, leaving 3 bases between the germline ends. This CDR3 is built from 12 residues. Germline assignment: CDR1 WSHSY and CDR2 SAAADI. This CDR3 reads CASSEFNEKLFF. The CDR3 nucleotides are TGCGCCAGCAGTGAATTTAATGAAAAACTGTTTTTT.

This clone showed up just once. This specimen includes other DNA sequences encoding the same CDR3. The V call is TRBV10-1, the J call TRBJ1-2; D gene uncertain. Trimming pared 3 bases from V and 2 bases from J, leaving 4 bases between. The germline gives CDR1 WNHNN, CDR2 SYGVQD (reference sequence). The CDR3 is 12 residues long. For the CDR3, the DNA is TGCGCCAGCAGTGACACAAACTATGGCTACACCTTC. Translation gives CASSDTNYGYTF.

This chain uses TRBV9 with TRBJ1-3, with 8 bases identical to TRBD1. The trim removed 0 bases at V and 1 base at J, leaving 9 bases unmatched. The CDR3 is 18 amino acids. Germline V lookup: CDR1 SGDLS, CDR2 YYNGEE. CDR3 DNA sequence: TGTGCCAGCAGCGTAGCCGGGACAGGACCCACGTCTGGAAACACCATATATTTT. It codes for CASSVAGTGPTSGNTIYF.

The chain combines TRBV5-1 with TRBJ1-2, with a possible D match to TRBD1 (6 bases). CDR3 length equals 13 residues. V lost 0 bases, J lost 7 bases, and 10 bases lay in between. Germline CDR1 and CDR2: SGHRS and YFSETQ. CDR3 amino acids: CASSLAAGAGYTF. The CDR3 nucleotides read TGCGCCAGCAGCTTGGCCGCGGGGGCTGGCTACACCTTC.

The chain combines TRBV2 with TRBJ2-7, with D unresolved. CDR1 is SNHLY and CDR2 is FYNNEI in the germline V gene. The CDR3 runs 15 residues. Trimming removed 1 base from V and 0 bases from J, with 10 bases in between. CDR3 region: CASSEEQITSYEQYF. DNA of the CDR3: TGTGCCAGCAGTGAAGAGCAGATCACCTCCTACGAGCAGTACTTC. The full variable domain, its missing parts supplied by reference TRBV2 and TRBJ2-7, is EPEVTQTPSHQVTQMGQEVILRCVPISNHLYFYWYRQILGQKVEFLVSFYNNEISEKSEIFDDQFSVERPDGSNFTLKIRSTKLEDSAMYFCASSEEQITSYEQYFGPGTRLTVT.

In this sample, this clone turned up a few times. The chain couples TRBV7-3 to TRBJ2-1; 8 bases are shared with TRBD2. The CDR3 extends over 15 amino acids. Looked up from germline, CDR1 is SGHTA and CDR2 is FQGTGA. V was clipped by 6 bases and J by 6 bases; unmatched bases: 10. The CDR3 region has the DNA TGTGCCAGCAGATACCGGGCGGGAGGTTCCAATGAGCAGTTCTTC. Encoded protein: CASRYRAGGSNEQFF.

The V gene is TRBV5-1, the J gene TRBJ1-1; D is possibly TRBD1 (5 bases). The germline gives CDR1 SGHRS, CDR2 YFSETQ. The CDR3 is 14 residues long. V was clipped by 0 bases and J by 8 bases, with 14 bases between them. CDR3 nucleotides: TGCGCCAGCAGCTTGGTCGGTAGTCGGGGGGAAGCTTTCTTT. Protein: CASSLVGSRGEAFF.

This clone appeared once. This chain uses TRBV19 with TRBJ1-5, with D possibly being TRBD1 (5 bases). The CDR3 length is 15 residues. V was pared by 4 bases and J by 0 bases, with 10 bases between. The germline CDR1 and CDR2 sequences are LNHDA and SQIVND (reference sequence). The CDR3 bases are TGTGCCAGTAGTACGACAGATTATAGCAATCAGCCCCAGCATTTT. Translated: CASSTTDYSNQPQHF.

The genes are TRBV30 and TRBJ1-2; no reliable D call. V was clipped by 3 bases and J by 8 bases, with 7 bases between them. The CDR3 extends over 10 amino acids. Germline V gives CDR1 GTSNPN, CDR2 SVGIG (reference sequence). CDR3: CAWSPGGYTF. CDR3 nucleotides: TGTGCCTGGAGCCCTGGGGGCTACACCTTC.

With regard to this clone: At one end the junction does not follow the germline gene, possibly because of a read error. The chain employs TRBV13 and TRBJ1-4, with D possibly being TRBD1 (5 bases). The CDR3 has 14 amino acids. Germline V gene lookup returns CDR1 PRHDT and CDR2 FYEKMQ (reference sequence). CDR3 sequence: CASSLGTSNEKLFF. The DNA of the CDR3 is TGTGCCAGCAGCCTAGGGACCAGTAATGAAAAACTGTTTTTT.

The chain has TRBV6-5 and TRBJ2-1; tentatively, D is TRBD2 (7 bases). The CDR3 contains 16 residues. The germline V and J ends were trimmed by 3 bases and 7 bases, with 19 bases remaining between them. Germline V gene sequence: CDR1 MNHEY, CDR2 SVGAGI. CDR3 loop: CASSYISGGGSNEQFF. The CDR3 nucleotides read TGTGCCAGCAGTTATATATCGGGCGGGGGCTCAAATGAGCAGTTCTTC.

In this sample, this clone turned up once. V and J are TRBV3-1 (or the pseudogene TRBV3-2) and TRBJ1-5, with D maybe TRBD1 (6 bases). The CDR3 consists of 13 residues. Germline V CDR1 and CDR2: LGHDT, YNNKEL (reference sequence). Trimming removed 3 bases at V and 5 bases at J, with 8 bases between. The CDR3 nucleotides read TGTGCCAGCAGCCAGGGGACATATCAGCCCCAGCATTTT. This sequence encodes CASSQGTYQPQHF.

This clone was detected a few times. The rearrangement links TRBV11-2 to TRBJ2-1, with D hard to call. This CDR3 spans 16 amino acids. Trimming removed 6 bases from V and 3 bases from J, with 18 bases in between. Looked up from germline, CDR1 is SGHAT and CDR2 is FQNNGV. The CDR3 loop is CASSSKETLRYNEQFF. The CDR3 DNA reads TGTGCCAGCAGTTCTAAGGAGACCCTGCGCTACAATGAGCAGTTCTTC.